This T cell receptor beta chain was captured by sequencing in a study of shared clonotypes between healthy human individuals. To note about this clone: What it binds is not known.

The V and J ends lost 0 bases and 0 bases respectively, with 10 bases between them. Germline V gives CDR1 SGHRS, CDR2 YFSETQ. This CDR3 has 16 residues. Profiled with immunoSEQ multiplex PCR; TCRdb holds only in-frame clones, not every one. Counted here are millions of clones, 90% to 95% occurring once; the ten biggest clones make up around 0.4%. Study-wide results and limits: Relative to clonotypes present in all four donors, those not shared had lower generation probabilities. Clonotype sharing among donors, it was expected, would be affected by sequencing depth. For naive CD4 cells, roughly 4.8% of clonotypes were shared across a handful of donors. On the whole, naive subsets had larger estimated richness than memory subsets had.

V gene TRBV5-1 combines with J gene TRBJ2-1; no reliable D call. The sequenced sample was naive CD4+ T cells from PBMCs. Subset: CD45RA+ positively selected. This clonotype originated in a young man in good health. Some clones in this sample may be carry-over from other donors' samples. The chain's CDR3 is CASSLGSANSYNEQFF. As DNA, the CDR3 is TGCGCCAGCAGCTTGGGCAGCGCCAACTCCTACAATGAGCAGTTCTTC.